The 26 T cell receptor beta chains below all came from one sample that was sequenced in a study of brain T cells in children with intractable seizures. Measured with immunoSEQ multiplex PCR; TCRdb has only the in-frame clones, and not every one. The sample carries 340,000 or so clones, roughly 93% recorded once. The time point denotes: blood from clinic visit 5 months post-surgery; TSC patient then seizure free. Sequenced material: peripheral blood, taken about 5 months after surgery. The receptor set was obtained from a boy under three years old with tuberous sclerosis and intractable seizures.

About this clone: One end of the junction varies from germline; a read error may be responsible. V usage is TRBV30 and J usage is TRBJ2-7; the match to TRBD2 covers 9 bases. Germline V gene sequence: CDR1 GTSNPN, CDR2 SVGIG (reference sequence). The CDR3 covers 12 residues. CDR3: CAWKASGAEQYF. The DNA of the CDR3 is TGTGCATGGAAGGCTAGCGGGGCCGAGCAGTACTTC. The variable domain in full, completed from reference TRBV30 and TRBJ2-7, reads SQTIHQWPATLVQPVGSPLSLECTVEGTSNPNLYWYRQAAGRGLQLLFYSVGIGQISSEVPQNLSASRPQDRQFILSSKKLLLSDSGFYLCAWKASGAEQYFGPGTRLTVT.

This chain links TRBV10-3 with TRBJ2-5; 8 nucleotides line up with TRBD2. CDR3 length: 15 residues. The germline CDR1 and CDR2 sequences are ENHRY and SYGVKD. The V segment lost 0 bases and the J segment 5 bases; nucleotides outside the gene matches: 5. The DNA for the CDR3 is TGTGCCATCAGTGAGTCATTAGCGGGGATGGAGACCCAGTACTTC. It is translated as CAISESLAGMETQYF.

The chain recombines TRBV30 with TRBJ1-4; 9 nucleotides agree with TRBD1. The V gene's germline CDR1 is GTSNPN and CDR2 SVGIG (reference sequence). The CDR3 is 17 residues long. V shed 5 bases and J 0 bases; nucleotides not matched to a gene: 10. Here the CDR3 DNA reads TGTGCCTGGGGGCGGGACAGGGCGACTGCAACTAATGAAAAACTGTTTTTT. This translates into CAWGRDRATATNEKLFF.

The chain links TRBV6-5 to TRBJ2-2; D is ambiguous. Germline V gene data show CDR1 as MNHEY and CDR2 as SVGAGI. The CDR3 totals 14 residues. V gave up 3 bases and J gave up 7 bases, with 12 bases separating them. The CDR3 reads CASSYGRSIGELFF. CDR3 nucleotides: TGTGCCAGCAGTTATGGCAGGTCGATCGGGGAGCTGTTTTTT.

Comments on this clone: Other DNA sequences from this sample encode an identical CDR3 as well. This chain uses TRBV20-1 with TRBJ2-1, with 11 positions matching TRBD2. V shed 6 bases, J shed 4 bases, and the junction held 5 bases outside the gene matches. Germline V gives CDR1 DFQATT, CDR2 SNEGSKA (reference sequence). This CDR3 region has 14 residues. The CDR3 coding sequence is TGCAGTGCCAGTGGGACTAGCGGATACAATGAGCAGTTCTTC. Its translation: CSASGTSGYNEQFF.

The chain has TRBV5-1 and TRBJ2-2; TRBD1 matches at 9 bases. With V trimmed by 4 bases and J by 8 bases, 6 bases remained unmatched. This CDR3 region has 14 residues. In germline, CDR1 is SGHRS, CDR2 YFSETQ. CDR3 in amino acids: CASSGGQGTGELFF. CDR3 nucleotide sequence: TGCGCCAGCAGCGGGGGACAGGGAACGGGGGAGCTGTTTTTT.

This chain connects TRBV19 to TRBJ2-7; 13 nucleotides line up with TRBD2. The CDR3 covers 16 residues. CDR1 and CDR2 (germline): LNHDA, SQIVND (reference sequence). V was clipped by 4 bases and J by 3 bases; unmatched bases: 6. CDR3 DNA: TGTGCCAGTAGTAGAGGGACTAGCGGGATTTTCTACGAGCAGTACTTC. It codes for CASSRGTSGIFYEQYF.

Only one count was recorded for this clone. This sequence joins TRBV6-1 and TRBJ1-6; the D gene is possibly TRBD1 (5 bases). CDR3 length: 16 amino acids. CDR1 is MNHNS, CDR2 SASEGT, per germline. The germline V and J ends were trimmed by 1 base and 7 bases, with 14 bases remaining between them. CDR3 amino acids: CASSEGPGRKNSPLHF. CDR3 in DNA: TGTGCCAGCAGTGAAGGTCCGGGACGGAAGAATTCACCCCTCCACTTT.

In its sample, this clone was seen a few times. This chain uses TRBV3-1 (or the pseudogene TRBV3-2) with TRBJ1-5, with TRBD1 as a possible D gene (5 bases). CDR3 length: 15 residues. V was shortened by 0 bases and J by 6 bases, with 12 bases between the two germline ends. The germline CDR1 and CDR2 sequences are LGHDT and YNNKEL (reference sequence). This CDR3 reads CASSQDRWGVQPQHF. The CDR3 DNA follows: TGTGCCAGCAGCCAAGATAGATGGGGGGTTCAGCCCCAGCATTTT.

J is TRBJ1-2 and V is TRBV4-2, with TRBD1 as a possible D gene (5 bases). Germline CDR1 is LGHNA and CDR2 is YNFKEQ. V lost 4 bases, J lost 8 bases, and 17 bases lay in between. This CDR3 is built from 14 residues. The CDR3: CASSPPGEEGGYTF. The DNA for the CDR3 is TGTGCCAGCAGCCCGCCGGGGGAAGAGGGCGGCTACACCTTC.

The J gene is TRBJ1-2, the V gene TRBV6-5, with TRBD1 matching over 8 bases. There are 15 residues in the CDR3. The V gene's germline CDR1 is MNHEY and CDR2 SVGAGI. The V and J ends lost 6 bases and 2 bases, in that order; junction bases with no gene match: 8. Here the CDR3 DNA reads TGTGCCAGCAGCCTCTTCCAGGGGGCGAACTATGGCTACACCTTC. Its protein product is CASSLFQGANYGYTF.

The chain recombines TRBV6-2 or TRBV6-3 with TRBJ1-1, with TRBD1 as a possible D gene (6 bases). The CDR3 is 14 amino acids. From germline, CDR1 is MNHEY and CDR2 SVGEGT. The V and J ends lost 3 bases and 4 bases respectively, with 12 bases between them. The CDR3 protein is CASSYVGAGTEAFF. CDR3 DNA: TGTGCCAGCAGTTATGTGGGGGCGGGCACTGAAGCTTTCTTT.

This rearrangement joins TRBV25-1 to TRBJ2-2, with D possibly matching TRBD2 (5 bases). The CDR3 sequence is 15 residues long. Germline V gene lookup returns CDR1 MGHDK and CDR2 SYGVNS. Between the trimmed V and J ends, which lost 1 base and 7 bases, there was a span of 13 bases. DNA of the CDR3: TGTGCCAGCAGTGAATTGAGTGAGGCGGGCGGGGAGCTGTTTTTT. Translated, it gives CASSELSEAGGELFF.

This chain links TRBV27 with TRBJ1-6; no definite D call. The germline CDR1 and CDR2 sequences are MNHEY and SMNVEV (reference sequence). CDR3 size: 16 residues. V was pared by 5 bases and J by 0 bases, with 11 bases between. The CDR3, as DNA: TGTGCCAGCAGTGAAGGATTTCGCTCCTATAATTCACCCCTCCACTTT. Encoded protein: CASSEGFRSYNSPLHF.

The V call is TRBV4-1, the J call TRBJ2-7; TRBD1 agrees at 9 bases. Germline V CDR1 and CDR2: MGHRA, YSYEKL. The CDR3 is 16 amino acids. After removal of 1 base from V and 5 bases from J, the junction contained 9 bases not matched to a gene. The CDR3 DNA is TGCGCCAGCAGCCAAGGGACCCGGGACAGGGTGGACGAGCAGTACTTC. It is translated as CASSQGTRDRVDEQYF.

This clone came up once. The chain uses TRBV6-5 and TRBJ2-1, with D unclear. The germline CDR1 and CDR2 sequences are MNHEY and SVGAGI. V lost 8 bases and J 5 bases, leaving 13 bases between the germline ends. This CDR3 is 13 amino acids long. CDR3 loop: CASGYSENNEQFF. CDR3 nucleotides: TGTGCCAGCGGCTATTCAGAGAACAATGAGCAGTTCTTC.

This chain joins TRBV9 and TRBJ2-2, with 7 bases aligning to TRBD1. The germline gives CDR1 SGDLS, CDR2 YYNGEE. After removal of 4 bases from V and 6 bases from J, the junction contained 12 bases not matched to a gene. The CDR3 extends over 16 amino acids. DNA for the CDR3: TGTGCCAGCAGCACCCCGACAGGGAGTTTGCCCGGGGAGCTGTTTTTT. It translates to CASSTPTGSLPGELFF.

This clone was recorded only once. The CDR3 DNA reads TGCGCCAGCAGTGAGTCCCAGACCCTAGATACGCAGTATTTT. It yields the protein CASSESQTLDTQYF. The chain couples TRBV10-1 to TRBJ2-3; D is unresolved. Trimming took off 0 bases at V and 5 bases at J, with 9 bases between the two ends. This CDR3 has 14 amino acids. The V gene's germline CDR1 is WNHNN and CDR2 SYGVQD (reference sequence).

The J gene is TRBJ2-1, the V gene TRBV7-2; 11 positions agree with TRBD2. The germline V gene encodes CDR1 SGHTA and CDR2 FQGNSA. The CDR3 is 17 amino acids. V trimming: 0 bases; J trimming: 4 bases; junction bases outside the gene matches: 5. The CDR3 reads CASSLAGLAGGYNEQFF. The DNA for the CDR3 is TGTGCCAGCAGCTTAGCTGGGCTAGCGGGGGGTTACAATGAGCAGTTCTTC.

This rearrangement joins TRBV2 to TRBJ2-1; no reliable D call. Trimming left V 11 bases short and J 6 bases short, with 14 bases between. This CDR3 is built from 12 residues. The germline gives CDR1 SNHLY, CDR2 FYNNEI. The CDR3 reads CAGMATLNEQFF. As DNA, the CDR3 is TGTGCCGGCATGGCGACACTCAATGAGCAGTTCTTC.

The chain recombines TRBV19 with TRBJ2-3; TRBD2 agrees at 7 bases. The CDR3 covers 14 residues. The V gene's germline CDR1 is LNHDA and CDR2 SQIVND (reference sequence). V trimming: 5 bases; J trimming: 8 bases; junction bases outside the gene matches: 10. The CDR3 loop reads CASSPSPTGGTQYF. CDR3 bases: TGTGCCAGTAGTCCTAGCCCGACGGGGGGTACGCAGTATTTT.

The chain combines TRBV24-1 with TRBJ2-5; D call uncertain. The CDR3 totals 11 residues. The V end lost 8 bases, the J end lost 4 bases, and 7 bases lay between the germline ends. CDR1 and CDR2 (germline): KGHDR, SFDVKD. The CDR3 sequence: CATTNGETQYF. As DNA, the CDR3 is TGTGCCACCACAAACGGAGAGACCCAGTACTTC.

This clone occurred a few times. V usage is TRBV7-2 and J usage is TRBJ1-5, with D maybe TRBD1 (6 bases). Germline CDR1 and CDR2: SGHTA and FQGNSA. V lost 2 bases and J 7 bases, leaving 9 bases between the germline ends. This CDR3 is 13 amino acids long. The CDR3 bases are TGTGCCAGCAGCTTAAGGGGGGCACAGCCCCAGCATTTT. Translation: CASSLRGAQPQHF.

The rearrangement joins TRBV9 to TRBJ2-7, with 9 positions matching TRBD2. Germline CDR1 reads SGDLS; CDR2 reads YYNGEE. The CDR3 is 15 residues long. The trim removed 0 bases at V and 7 bases at J, leaving 8 bases unmatched. The CDR3 here is CASSVGRSLAGEQYF. The CDR3 coding sequence is TGTGCCAGCAGCGTAGGAAGGTCCCTAGCGGGGGAGCAGTACTTC.

The genes are TRBV11-2 and TRBJ2-3; D gene ambiguous. There are 14 residues in the CDR3. The V end was cut by 2 bases, the J end by 5 bases, with 11 bases between. Germline-derived CDR1 and CDR2 are SGHAT and FQNNGV. CDR3 region: CASSLSLPKDTQYF. The CDR3 DNA follows: TGTGCCAGCAGCTTAAGCCTCCCAAAAGATACGCAGTATTTT.

The gene calls are TRBV6-2 or TRBV6-3 and TRBJ2-1; 11 nucleotides match TRBD2. CDR3 length: 15 residues. V lost 3 bases, J lost 7 bases, and 5 bases stayed unmatched. The germline V gene has CDR1 MNHEY and CDR2 SVGEGT. The CDR3 nucleotides are TGTGCCAGCAGTTATTTGGGACTAGCGGATAATGAGCAGTTCTTC. As protein: CASSYLGLADNEQFF.